The 15 T cell receptor beta chains presented below share a single source sample, sequenced in a study of shared clonotypes between healthy human individuals (dated by TCRdb to the early 2020s). Library generation was performed with the immunoSEQ multiplex PCR assay. Sourced from immuneACCESS, this table was stored by TCRdb with only in-frame sequences that have V and J called. A share of the clones is absent; for the studies checked, an unresolved V gene accounts for under half, and the remainder has no known explanation. This sample comprises over a million clones, roughly 95% of them detected only once. Of the sample, about 1.2% falls within the top ten clones. The sample was naive CD4+ T cells sorted from blood. Per the publication, the cell subset or site label means: CD45RA+ positively selected. These receptors were obtained from a man aged 25 to 40 in good health.

The chain couples TRBV6-5 to TRBJ1-5, with a possible D match to TRBD1 (5 bases). The CDR3 is 15 amino acids. Trimming removed 3 bases from V and 2 bases from J, with 11 bases in between. CDR1 is MNHEY, CDR2 SVGAGI, per germline. The CDR3 protein is CASSYDSQGNQPQHF. In DNA, the CDR3 is TGTGCCAGCAGTTATGACTCACAGGGCAATCAGCCCCAGCATTTT.

This chain connects TRBV5-4 to TRBJ2-3; the match to TRBD2 covers 8 bases. The CDR3 covers 15 residues. In germline, CDR1 is SGHNT, CDR2 YYREEE (reference sequence). Unmatched junction bases numbered 6, after V lost 4 bases and J lost 2 bases. For the CDR3, the DNA is TGTGCCAGCAGCACTAGCGGTTCCTACACAGATACGCAGTATTTT. This codes for CASSTSGSYTDTQYF.

CDR3 nucleotides: TGTGCCAGCAGCATAGAGCATTTT. It codes for CASSIEHF. The J gene is TRBJ1-5, the V gene TRBV28; D gene unclear. There are 8 residues in the CDR3. V lost 6 bases, J lost 14 bases, and 5 bases lay in between. CDR1 is MDHEN, CDR2 SYDVKM, per germline.

Comments on this clone: Other DNA sequences within the sample encode an identical CDR3. The genes are TRBV10-3 and TRBJ2-1; D unresolved. The CDR3 is 13 residues long. V was clipped by 0 bases and J by 7 bases, with 7 bases between them. CDR1 and CDR2 (germline): ENHRY, SYGVKD. CDR3 in DNA: TGTGCCATCAGTGAGTCGACTGGAAATGAGCAGTTCTTC. Protein: CAISESTGNEQFF.

The chain employs TRBV5-1 and TRBJ2-1; D ambiguous. Germline V gene data show CDR1 as SGHRS and CDR2 as YFSETQ. The CDR3 loop spans 15 amino acids. V was pared by 0 bases and J by 0 bases, with 7 bases between. The CDR3 DNA reads as TGCGCCAGCAGCTTGGAGACCCTCTCCTACAATGAGCAGTTCTTC. Encoded protein: CASSLETLSYNEQFF.

For this clone: This sample also contains other DNA sequences that code for the same CDR3. The chain joins TRBV9 to TRBJ2-1; D is undetermined. The germline CDR1 and CDR2 sequences are SGDLS and YYNGEE. V gave up 0 bases and J gave up 6 bases, with 7 bases separating them. This CDR3 comprises 13 residues. The CDR3 loop reads CASSVGSVNEQFF. CDR3 nucleotides: TGTGCCAGCAGCGTAGGCTCAGTCAATGAGCAGTTCTTC.

The chain combines TRBV5-4 with TRBJ2-7, with TRBD2 matching 10 bases. J lost 2 bases, V lost 4 bases, and 6 bases had no gene match. There are 15 residues in the CDR3. The germline CDR1 and CDR2 sequences are SGHNT and YYREEE (reference sequence). CDR3 sequence (DNA): TGTGCCAGCAGCAACCCTAGCGGGGGAACCTACGAGCAGTACTTC. This codes for CASSNPSGGTYEQYF. Looking up the rest from reference TRBV5-4 and TRBJ2-7 gives the full variable domain: ETGVTQSPTHLIKTRGQQVTLRCSSQSGHNTVSWYQQALGQGPQFIFQYYREEENGRGNFPPRFSGLQFPNYSSELNVNALELDDSALYLCASSNPSGGTYEQYFGPGTRLTVT.

This clone was counted once. The chain employs TRBV18 and TRBJ1-1; no clear D gene. The CDR3 contains 16 residues. Trimming removed 3 bases at V and 4 bases at J, with 18 bases between. Germline-derived CDR1 and CDR2 are KGHSH and LQKENI. The CDR3 region is CASSPDRLGLGTEAFF. The CDR3 coding sequence is TGTGCCAGCTCACCGGACCGCCTCGGTTTGGGCACTGAAGCTTTCTTT.

The gene calls are TRBV19 and TRBJ2-7, with D perhaps matching TRBD1 (6 bases). V shed 7 bases and J shed 0 bases, with 13 bases lying between them. This CDR3 spans 14 amino acids. The germline CDR1 and CDR2 sequences are LNHDA and SQIVND (reference sequence). In DNA, the CDR3 is TGTGCCAGTAATTCCCGGGACAACTCCTACGAGCAGTACTTC. Residues: CASNSRDNSYEQYF. Variable domain in full (rest from reference TRBV19 and TRBJ2-7): DGGITQSPKYLFRKEGQNVTLSCEQNLNHDAMYWYRQDPGQGLRLIYYSQIVNDFQKGDIAEGYSVSREKKESFPLTVTSAQKNPTAFYLCASNSRDNSYEQYFGPGTRLTVT.

The rearrangement uses TRBV5-1 and TRBJ2-7; 7 bases are a match to TRBD2. In germline, CDR1 is SGHRS, CDR2 YFSETQ. V dropped 5 bases and J dropped 2; count of bases not matched to a gene: 4. The CDR3 totals 13 residues. DNA for the CDR3: TGCGCCAGCAGTTATACTAGCGCCTACGAGCAGTACTTC. Translating gives CASSYTSAYEQYF.

This rearrangement joins TRBV7-6 to TRBJ2-5, with 8 bases lining up with TRBD2. In germline, CDR1 is SGHVS, CDR2 FNYEAQ. V shed 2 bases and J 1 base; nucleotides not matched to a gene: 3. This CDR3 spans 15 amino acids. DNA of the CDR3: TGTGCCAGCAGCTTATATAGCGGGATCCAAGAGACCCAGTACTTC. Its protein is CASSLYSGIQETQYF.

This clone was recorded once. The V gene is TRBV29-1, the J gene TRBJ1-2, with 10 bases lining up with TRBD1. Per the germline V gene, CDR1 is SQVTM and CDR2 is ANQGSEA. This CDR3 comprises 12 residues. Trimming took 7 bases from V and 4 from J; bases not matched to a gene: 3. CDR3: CSEWTGGYGYTF. For the CDR3, the DNA is TGCAGCGAGTGGACAGGGGGCTATGGCTACACCTTC.

This sequence joins TRBV9 and TRBJ2-3; tentatively, D is TRBD1 (6 bases). CDR1 and CDR2 (germline): SGDLS, YYNGEE. Between the trimmed V and J ends, which lost 0 bases and 6 bases, there was a span of 11 bases. The CDR3 is 14 amino acids. CDR3 sequence: CASSVEGVLDTQYF. The CDR3 coding sequence is TGTGCCAGCAGCGTAGAGGGGGTCCTGGATACGCAGTATTTT.

This chain connects TRBV5-1 to TRBJ2-5, with TRBD2 identical over 7 bases. V lost 0 bases and J lost 4; bases outside the gene matches: 6. Germline V lookup: CDR1 SGHRS, CDR2 YFSETQ. The CDR3 runs 15 residues. Here the CDR3 reads CASSLGPSSGETQYF. The CDR3 bases are TGCGCCAGCAGCTTGGGGCCCTCTAGCGGAGAGACCCAGTACTTC. Supplemented by reference TRBV5-1 and TRBJ2-5, the full variable domain reads KAGVTQTPRYLIKTRGQQVTLSCSPISGHRSVSWYQQTPGQGLQFLFEYFSETQRNKGNFPGRFSGRQFSNSRSEMNVSTLELGDSALYLCASSLGPSSGETQYFGPGTRLLVL.

The genes are TRBV28 and TRBJ1-2; no reliable D call. Trimming removed 6 bases from V and 4 bases from J, with 12 bases in between. Germline CDR1 reads MDHEN; CDR2 reads SYDVKM. CDR3 length equals 13 residues. Written as DNA, the CDR3 is TGTGCCAGCAGAACCTTCGATCCCTATGGCTACACCTTC. Encoded protein: CASRTFDPYGYTF.